This T cell receptor beta chain was recovered during a study of blood T cells in healthy people across ages. For the second PCR, which ran for about 6 to 11 cycles, a sample-barcoded 5' primer and a J-beta primer mix were used. TCRdb re-analysed the 5' RACE reads in MiXCR, keeping a single row per CDR3 protein. Of some 1,500,000 distinct CDR3 sequences in the sample, 35% to 45% are singletons; the top ten hold about 4%. V lost 4 bases, J lost 9 bases, and 6 bases stayed unmatched. This CDR3 region has 13 residues. Sequenced input: blood. The TCR was taken from a woman between 18 and 29 years old in good health. The chain employs TRBV12-3 or TRBV12-4 and TRBJ2-7; 10 bases are shared with TRBD2. The DNA of the CDR3 is TGTGCCAGCAGTTCTACTAGCGGGATCGTGCAGTACTTC. It specifies CASSSTSGIVQYF.